This T cell receptor (beta chain) was recorded in a study of cytomegalovirus exposure and HLA in healthy donors. Study outcomes and limitations: Reportedly, fewer N-insertions than the roughly 700-donor mean appeared in an Asian-associated ancestry cluster in a later analysis. It was 150 to 200 TCR beta chains that were listed as cytomegalovirus-associated.

Details on this clone: Its antigen is still unknown.

The J segment lost 1 base and the V segment lost 1 base, leaving 5 bases of the junction unmatched. Germline V gene sequence: CDR1 MGHRA, CDR2 YSYEKL. There are 16 residues in the CDR3. Both 60 Vbeta primers and 13 Jbeta primers went into the PCR. Measured with immunoSEQ multiplex PCR; TCRdb has only the in-frame clones, and not every one. The sample shows 150,000 to 200,000 clones, about 80% of them seen only once. Sequencing input: PBMCs. This TCR was sampled from a man in his 60s in good health and CMV-seronegative. The V call is TRBV4-1, the J call TRBJ1-1; 8 bases map to TRBD1. The CDR3 DNA sequence: TGCGCCAGCAGCCAAGTTCAACAGGGGGGGAACACTGAAGCTTTCTTT. Amino acids: CASSQVQQGGNTEAFF.